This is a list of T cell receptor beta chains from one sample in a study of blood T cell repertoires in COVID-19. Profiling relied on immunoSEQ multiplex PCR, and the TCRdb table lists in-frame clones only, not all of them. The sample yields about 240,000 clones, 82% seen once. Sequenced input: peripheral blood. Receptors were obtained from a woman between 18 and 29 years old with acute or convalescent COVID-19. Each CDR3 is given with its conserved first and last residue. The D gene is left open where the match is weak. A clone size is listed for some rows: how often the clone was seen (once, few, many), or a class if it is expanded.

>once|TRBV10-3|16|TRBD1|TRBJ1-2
TGTGCCATCAGTCCAGGAGAAGGGACAGAGGACTATGGCTACACCTTC
CAISPGEGTEDYGYTF
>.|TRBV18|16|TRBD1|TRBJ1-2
TGTGCCAGCTCAGACAGGATCGGACAGGGGGAATATGGCTACACCTTC
CASSDRIGQGEYGYTF
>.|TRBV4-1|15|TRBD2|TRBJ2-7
TGCGCCAGCAGCCAAGAGTTCGGGGGGTCCTACGAGCAGTACTTC
CASSQEFGGSYEQYF
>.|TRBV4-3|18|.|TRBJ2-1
TGCGCCAGCAGCCAAGATCGTCAGGGTATAAGCTCCTACAATGAGCAGTTCTTC
CASSQDRQGISSYNEQFF
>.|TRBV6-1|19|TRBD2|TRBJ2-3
TGTGCCAGCAGTGAATCGCTGGGGGCTAGCGGGAGTCTTACAGATACGCAGTATTTT
CASSESLGASGSLTDTQYF
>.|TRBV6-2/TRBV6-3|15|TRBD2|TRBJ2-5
TGTGCCAGCAGTTATGCTAGCGGAAACCAAGAGACCCAGTACTTC
CASSYASGNQETQYF
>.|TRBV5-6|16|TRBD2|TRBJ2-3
TGTGCCAGCAGCCCCTCACTAGCGGGCGTTGGGGGTACGCAGTATTTT
CASSPSLAGVGGTQYF
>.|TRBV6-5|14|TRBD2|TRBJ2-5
TGTGCCAGCAGCTTATCCGCGGGGGAAGAGACCCAGTACTTC
CASSLSAGEETQYF
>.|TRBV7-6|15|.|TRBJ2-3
TGTGCCAGCAGCTTAGCTCTGGCGGCAGGGGTTACGCAGTATTTT
CASSLALAAGVTQYF
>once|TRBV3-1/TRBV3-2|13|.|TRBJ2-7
TGTGCCAGCAGCCAACAGGGTTTCTACGAGCAGTACTTC
CASSQQGFYEQYF
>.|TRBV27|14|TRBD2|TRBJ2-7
TGTGCCAGCAGTTTCGCCGGGAGGGCCTGGGAGCAGTACTTC
CASSFAGRAWEQYF
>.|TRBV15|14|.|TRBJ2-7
TGTGCCACCAGCAGGGATAGGGGAACAGAGGAGCAGTACTTC
CATSRDRGTEEQYF
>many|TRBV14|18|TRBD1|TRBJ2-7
TGTGCCAGCAGCCAAGAGTTCATCAGGGACAGGGTAGCCGACGAGCAGTACTTC
CASSQEFIRDRVADEQYF
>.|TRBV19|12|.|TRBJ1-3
TGTGCCAGTAGCGTCCCTGGAAACACCATATATTTT
CASSVPGNTIYF
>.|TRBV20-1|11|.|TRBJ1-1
TGCAGTGCTAGTGGGAGGTCCGAAGCTTTCTTT
CSASGRSEAFF
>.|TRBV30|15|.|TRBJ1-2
TGTGCCTGGAGTGTACGTGAACAGGAGATCTATGGCTACACCTTC
CAWSVREQEIYGYTF
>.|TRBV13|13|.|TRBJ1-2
TGTGCCAGCAGCTTAAGCTATAACTATGGCTACACCTTC
CASSLSYNYGYTF
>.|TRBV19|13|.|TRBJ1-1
TGTGCCAGTACCCCACCAGGCCGGTGGGTAGCTTTCTTT
CASTPPGRWVAFF
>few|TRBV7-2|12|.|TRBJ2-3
TGTGCCAGCAGCTCTTTCACAGATACGCAGTATTTT
CASSSFTDTQYF
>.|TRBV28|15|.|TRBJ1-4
TGTGCCAGCAGTCCCCATCGAGGTCCCCAAGAAAAACTGTTTTTT
CASSPHRGPQEKLFF
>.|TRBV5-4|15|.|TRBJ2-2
TGTGCCAGCAGCGTGGGCGGGGCTGGGACCGGGGAGCTGTTTTTT
CASSVGGAGTGELFF
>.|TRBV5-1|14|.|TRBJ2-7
TGCGCCAGCAGCTTGGGGTCAGTTTCCTACGAGCAGTACTTC
CASSLGSVSYEQYF
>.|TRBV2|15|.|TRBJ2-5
TGTGCCAGCAGTCAACCCAGGGTGCCCCAAGAGACCCAGTACTTC
CASSQPRVPQETQYF
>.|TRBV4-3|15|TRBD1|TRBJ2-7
TGCGCCAGCAGCCTCCACCGGGACAGAACCTACGAGCAGTACTTC
CASSLHRDRTYEQYF
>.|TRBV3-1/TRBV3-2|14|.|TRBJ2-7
TGTGCCAGCAGCCAAGACCGCCTGAGGACAAAGCAGTACTTC
CASSQDRLRTKQYF
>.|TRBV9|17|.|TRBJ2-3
TGTGCCAGCAGCGTAGGCCTGATAGCGGAGCTAACAGATACGCAGTATTTT
CASSVGLIAELTDTQYF
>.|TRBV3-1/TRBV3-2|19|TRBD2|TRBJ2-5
TGTGCCAGCAGCCTGTCGCAAGCGGGAGGGCCGGGGGGCCAAGAGACCCAGTACTTC
CASSLSQAGGPGGQETQYF
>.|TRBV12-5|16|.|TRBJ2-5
TGTGCTAGTGGTTTGGTAATAGGGGGTCCCCAAGAGACCCAGTACTTC
CASGLVIGGPQETQYF
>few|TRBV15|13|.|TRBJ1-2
TGTGCCACCAGCAGAGAGGCGGCCTATGGCTACACCTTC
CATSREAAYGYTF
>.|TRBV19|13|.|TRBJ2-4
TGTGCCAGTACCGACACCGACATAAACATTCAGTACTTC
CASTDTDINIQYF
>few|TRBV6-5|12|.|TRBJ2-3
TGTGCCACTTCCCCTCGCACAGATACGCAGTATTTT
CATSPRTDTQYF
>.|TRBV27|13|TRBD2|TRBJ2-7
TGTGCCAGCAGTTTCGGGAGCGGGAGGGAGCAGTACTTC
CASSFGSGREQYF
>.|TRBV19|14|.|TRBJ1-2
TGTGCCAGTAGTATTGTAGGGGGAGATTATGGCTACACCTTC
CASSIVGGDYGYTF
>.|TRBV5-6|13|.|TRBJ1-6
TGTGCCAGCAGCGAAACAGGGCCGATGCCCCTCCACTTT
CASSETGPMPLHF
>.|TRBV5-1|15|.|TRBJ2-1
TGCGCCACAAGCTGGGGGGGCGGCTCCTACAATGAGCAGTTCTTC
CATSWGGGSYNEQFF
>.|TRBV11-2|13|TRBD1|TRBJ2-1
TGTGCCAGCAGCTTAGAGCGGACAGGCGAAACGTTCTTC
CASSLERTGETFF
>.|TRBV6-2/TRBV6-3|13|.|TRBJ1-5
TGTGCCAGCAGTTTTCAGGGTAATCAGCCCCAGCATTTT
CASSFQGNQPQHF
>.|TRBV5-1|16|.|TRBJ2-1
TGCGCCAGCAGCTTGGGGCAGGGGCTTGAGGGGGATGAGCAGTTCTTC
CASSLGQGLEGDEQFF
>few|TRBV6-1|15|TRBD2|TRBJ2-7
TGTGCCAGCAGTGAAGATCAAGCGGGAGGCTACGAGCAGTACTTC
CASSEDQAGGYEQYF
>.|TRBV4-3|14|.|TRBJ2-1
TGCGCCAGCAGCCTCGTATATAGTGACAATGAGCAGTTCTTC
CASSLVYSDNEQFF
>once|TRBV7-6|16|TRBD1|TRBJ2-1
TGTGCCAGCAGCGATCCCCGACAGGGGGCCTACAATGAGCAGTTCTTC
CASSDPRQGAYNEQFF
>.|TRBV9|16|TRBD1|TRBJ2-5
TGTGCCAGCAGCGTAGGGACAGGGGGATTCCAAGAGACCCAGTACTTC
CASSVGTGGFQETQYF
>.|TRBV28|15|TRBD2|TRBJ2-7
TGTGCCAGCAGAGTAACTAGCGGACAACTGGGTGAGCAGTACTTC
CASRVTSGQLGEQYF
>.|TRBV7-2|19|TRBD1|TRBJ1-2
TGTGCCAGCAGCTTCACCGGGACAGGTGGAGATATTAGCCACTATGGCTACACCTTC
CASSFTGTGGDISHYGYTF
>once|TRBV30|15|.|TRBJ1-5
TGTGCCTGGAGTGTGGGTAGGGGGAACAATCAGCCCCAGCATTTT
CAWSVGRGNNQPQHF
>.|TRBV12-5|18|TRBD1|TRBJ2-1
TGTGCTAGTGGTTTGCCCTCCCTTGACAGGGGAATAACCAATGAGCAGTTCTTC
CASGLPSLDRGITNEQFF
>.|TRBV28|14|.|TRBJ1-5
TGTGCCAGCAGTCCAACAGGGCGCCCAGGGCCCCAGCATTTT
CASSPTGRPGPQHF
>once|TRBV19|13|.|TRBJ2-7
TGTGCCAGTAGAAGAGCGGGTAGCTACGAGCAGTACTTC
CASRRAGSYEQYF